The clone carrying this T cell receptor beta chain showed up many times. The antigen is undetermined. This sample was taken from a study of T cells in Graves' hyperthyroidism and ophthalmopathy. The wider study: Before any treatment, at initial diagnosis, peripheral blood was collected.

Exclusion of patients followed from uncontrolled infection, other autoimmune disease, pregnancy or lactation. Authors of the study amplified TCR beta CDR3 regions from RNA transcripts. TCR CDR3 underwent first-round RT-PCR with the HTBI primer set. TCRdb processed the multiplex PCR reads anew with MiXCR; each CDR3 protein has one entry. The table has under 200,000 distinct CDR3 sequences, 9.4% seen once. The CDR3 extends over 20 amino acids. V was trimmed by 1 base and J by 8 bases, leaving 33 bases between them. Per germline, CDR1 DFQATT and CDR2 SNEGSKA (reference sequence). General observations from the study: By a 13 V-J model, ophthalmopathy was set apart from stable hyperthyroidism. Blood also held most thyroid clonotypes expanded beyond 0.001.

The receptor comes from a woman aged 18-29 years with Graves' hyperthyroidism that later progressed to Graves' ophthalmopathy. The sample taken for sequencing was blood. The gene calls are TRBV20-1 and TRBJ2-1, with D perhaps matching TRBD2 (6 bases). The chain's CDR3 is CSARARARGLSGGAHYEQFF. The CDR3 region has the DNA TGCAGTGCTAGAGCGAGGGCGCGAGGGTTGAGTGGAGGGGCCCACTATGAGCAGTTCTTC.